Presented here are 21 T cell receptor beta chains from one specimen sequenced in a study of blood T cell repertoires in COVID-19. Sequencing used immunoSEQ multiplex PCR; TCRdb keeps in-frame clones, though not all of them. Here the sample spans about 330,000 clones, 70% to 90% being singletons. The sample was PBMCs or T cells enriched from blood (not recorded which). Receptors originate from a young woman who had recovered from COVID-19.

The V and J genes are TRBV29-1 and TRBJ1-1, with 7 bases that match TRBD1. Germline V gives CDR1 SQVTM, CDR2 ANQGSEA. V was clipped by 3 bases and J by 5 bases; unmatched bases: 12. The CDR3 has 15 amino acids. CDR3 in amino acids: CSVEFDRALSTEAFF. CDR3 coding DNA: TGCAGCGTTGAGTTCGACAGGGCGTTAAGTACTGAAGCTTTCTTT.

The chain links TRBV20-1 to TRBJ1-5, with 7 positions matching TRBD1. The CDR3 totals 11 residues. J lost 5 bases, V lost 7 bases, and 2 bases had no gene match. CDR1 is DFQATT, CDR2 SNEGSKA, per germline (reference sequence). The CDR3 loop is CSGDSDQPQHF. In DNA form, the CDR3 reads TGCAGTGGGGACAGCGATCAGCCCCAGCATTTT.

V and J are TRBV7-6 and TRBJ1-2; possibly TRBD1 for D (6 bases). This CDR3 spans 15 amino acids. V gave up 5 bases and J gave up 3 bases, with 16 bases separating them. Germline CDR1 is SGHVS and CDR2 is FNYEAQ. In nucleotides, the CDR3 is TGTGCCAGCAGCCCCGCCGCCGCAGGGGACTATGGCTACACCTTC. This encodes CASSPAAAGDYGYTF.

V and J are TRBV5-1 and TRBJ2-3; 12 bases fit TRBD2. Per germline, CDR1 SGHRS and CDR2 YFSETQ. The CDR3 has 16 amino acids. V gave up 0 bases and J gave up 4 bases; unmatched junction bases: 3. The CDR3, as DNA: TGCGCCAGCAGCTTGGATCTAGCGGGAGGGCCAGATACGCAGTATTTT. Translated: CASSLDLAGGPDTQYF.

This chain links TRBV6-5 with TRBJ2-5, with D possibly TRBD2 on 7 matching bases. CDR1 and CDR2 (germline): MNHEY, SVGAGI. The V end was cut by 7 bases, the J end by 4 bases, with 19 bases between. This CDR3 has 15 amino acids. The CDR3 loop is CASKIRGGRGETQYF. The CDR3 nucleotides are TGTGCCAGCAAAATAAGGGGGGGGAGAGGAGAGACCCAGTACTTC.

V is TRBV18 and J is TRBJ1-2, with a weak D call TRBD1 (6 bases). This CDR3 contains 17 residues. Germline CDR1 reads KGHSH; CDR2 reads LQKENI. The V end lost 3 bases, the J end lost 5 bases, and 22 bases lay between the germline ends. The CDR3 nucleotides are TGTGCCAGCTCACCCTCGGTGTCCAGGGGAGCGGGATATGGCTACACCTTC. Encoded protein: CASSPSVSRGAGYGYTF.

The genes are TRBV9 and TRBJ1-5; D might be TRBD1 (6 bases). Trimming removed 0 bases from V and 2 bases from J, with 6 bases in between. There are 14 residues in the CDR3. Looked up from germline, CDR1 is SGDLS and CDR2 is YYNGEE. The CDR3 here is CASSVGQGNQPQHF. For the CDR3, the DNA is TGTGCCAGCAGCGTAGGACAGGGCAATCAGCCCCAGCATTTT.

The rearrangement uses TRBV19 and TRBJ1-2; no reliable D call. The V end lost 5 bases, the J end lost 3 bases, and 19 bases lay between the germline ends. The CDR3 totals 16 residues. The germline V gene encodes CDR1 LNHDA and CDR2 SQIVND (reference sequence). The DNA for the CDR3 is TGTGCCAGTAGTGGACCGCCGGAGGGTGAGGACTATGGCTACACCTTC. Encoded protein: CASSGPPEGEDYGYTF. The variable domain in full, completed from reference TRBV19 and TRBJ1-2, reads DGGITQSPKYLFRKEGQNVTLSCEQNLNHDAMYWYRQDPGQGLRLIYYSQIVNDFQKGDIAEGYSVSREKKESFPLTVTSAQKNPTAFYLCASSGPPEGEDYGYTFGSGTRLTVV.

This clone was seen a single time. J is TRBJ2-1 and V is TRBV24-1; D may be TRBD2 (6 bases). V gave up 7 bases and J gave up 5 bases, with 14 bases separating them. The CDR3 loop spans 14 amino acids. The germline gives CDR1 KGHDR, CDR2 SFDVKD. CDR3 residues: CATSPRGAHNEQFF. In DNA, the CDR3 is TGTGCCACCAGCCCGCGCGGGGCACACAATGAGCAGTTCTTC.

This clone was detected once. The V gene is TRBV5-1, the J gene TRBJ2-2; perhaps TRBD1 as D (5 bases). This CDR3 contains 13 residues. Germline assignment: CDR1 SGHRS and CDR2 YFSETQ. V lost 4 bases to trimming and J lost 5 bases, with 9 bases between them. CDR3 DNA: TGCGCCAGCAGCCTCCAGGGTACCGGGGAGCTGTTTTTT. This encodes CASSLQGTGELFF.

This rearrangement joins TRBV14 to TRBJ1-1, with 8 bases identical to TRBD1. The CDR3 extends over 13 amino acids. Losses at the gene ends were 6 bases for V and 4 bases for J; bases not matched to a gene: 4. Per the germline V gene, CDR1 is SGHDN and CDR2 is FVKESK. The CDR3 DNA is TGTGCCAGCAGTTTTACAGGGGGCACTGAAGCTTTCTTT. Residues: CASSFTGGTEAFF.

The J gene is TRBJ2-1, the V gene TRBV9; D might be TRBD2 (6 bases). The CDR3 spans 15 residues. CDR1 and CDR2 (germline): SGDLS, YYNGEE. The germline V and J ends were trimmed by 0 bases and 8 bases, with 15 bases remaining between them. The CDR3: CASSVGGAEVHEQFF. The CDR3 nucleotides read TGTGCCAGCAGCGTAGGCGGGGCTGAGGTGCATGAGCAGTTCTTC.

This sequence joins TRBV19 and TRBJ2-4, with TRBD1 matching over 7 bases. Germline values: CDR1 LNHDA, CDR2 SQIVND (reference sequence). The junction had 6 bases not matched to a gene; V was cut back by 4 bases and J by 6 bases. The CDR3 extends over 14 amino acids. DNA for the CDR3: TGTGCCAGTAGTACCGAGACAGGGAGAAACATTCAGTACTTC. It codes for CASSTETGRNIQYF.

The rearrangement joins TRBV2 to TRBJ1-2, with D possibly matching TRBD1 (6 bases). V lost 6 bases to trimming and J lost 6 bases, with 8 bases between them. CDR3 length: 11 amino acids. Germline CDR1 and CDR2: SNHLY and FYNNEI. In nucleotides, the CDR3 is TGTGCCAGCAGAACAGGGAATGGCTACACCTTC. This encodes CASRTGNGYTF.

This sequence joins TRBV6-4 and TRBJ2-5; 8 bases match TRBD2. The germline gives CDR1 MRHNA, CDR2 SNTAGT. The junction had 4 bases not matched to a gene; V was cut back by 3 bases and J by 7 bases. The length of the CDR3 is 13 residues. Here the CDR3 reads CASSESGSGTQYF. The CDR3 bases are TGTGCCAGCAGTGAGAGCGGGAGTGGGACCCAGTACTTC.

The chain is built from TRBV5-6 and TRBJ1-1, with 7 nucleotides matching TRBD1. The CDR3 has 15 residues. Losses at the gene ends were 2 bases for V and 4 bases for J; bases not matched to a gene: 8. Germline CDR1 and CDR2: SGHDT and YYEEEE. The CDR3 is CASSLTTGEATEAFF. CDR3 nucleotides: TGTGCCAGCAGCTTAACAACAGGGGAGGCCACTGAAGCTTTCTTT.

V and J are TRBV15 and TRBJ1-3, with 7 bases aligning to TRBD1. Germline CDR1 is LNHNV and CDR2 is YYDKDF (reference sequence). The CDR3 is 17 residues long. Trimming removed 0 bases from V and 4 bases from J; junction bases left unmatched: 9. The DNA for the CDR3 is TGTGCCACCAGCAGAGAAACTCAGGGGGGTGGAGGAAACACCATATATTTT. The encoded protein is CATSRETQGGGGNTIYF.

V and J are TRBV19 and TRBJ2-1; D call uncertain. The length of the CDR3 is 14 residues. Deletions cut 4 bases from V and 7 bases from J, with 14 bases between. The germline gives CDR1 LNHDA, CDR2 SQIVND (reference sequence). The CDR3 DNA follows: TGTGCCAGTAGTAGCGGCTACCGTGGTAATGAGCAGTTCTTC. This gives the protein CASSSGYRGNEQFF.

This chain links TRBV9 with TRBJ1-6, with D perhaps matching TRBD1 (5 bases). The germline V gene encodes CDR1 SGDLS and CDR2 YYNGEE. The CDR3 is made up of 12 amino acids. Trimming removed 3 bases from V and 9 bases from J, with 7 bases in between. CDR3 amino acids: CASSEGSSPLHF. The CDR3 DNA is TGTGCCAGCAGCGAGGGGTCTTCACCCCTCCACTTT.

The chain joins TRBV27 to TRBJ1-1; tentative D call: TRBD1 (5 bases). V was pared by 6 bases and J by 0 bases, with 8 bases between. Germline V gene lookup returns CDR1 MNHEY and CDR2 SMNVEV (reference sequence). The CDR3 is 13 amino acids. The CDR3 region has the DNA TGTGCCAGCAGAGCAGGGATGAACACTGAAGCTTTCTTT. Protein: CASRAGMNTEAFF.

This chain links TRBV6-1 with TRBJ2-1, with TRBD2 matching 7 bases. The CDR3 sequence is 13 residues long. Losses at the gene ends were 3 bases for V and 9 bases for J; bases not matched to a gene: 5. The germline gives CDR1 MNHNS, CDR2 SASEGT. CDR3 residues: CASSDRLAAEQFF. The CDR3 nucleotides read TGTGCCAGCAGTGATCGGCTAGCGGCTGAGCAGTTCTTC.